The rows below give T cell receptor beta chains drawn from one sample of a study of post-analysis software for immune sequencing data. One entry per CDR3 protein, called by TCRdb with MiXCR from the PCR reads. The profile covers 150,000 to 200,000 distinct CDR3 sequences, with roughly 30% appearing a single time and more than 1.3% taken by the ten largest. Material for sequencing was blood. The receptors shown here come from a girl aged 5 to 17 with multiple sclerosis. Both conserved end residues are part of each CDR3. The D gene is left open where the match is weak. Clone sizes are given selectively: once, few, many, or a class where the clone is expanded.

v_gene	d_gene	abundance	j_gene	CDR3nt	CDR3aa
TRBV28	TRBD1	-	TRBJ2-3	TGTGCCAGCAGAACGATCTTTGACAGGGAAGATACGCAGTATTTT	CASRTIFDREDTQYF
TRBV4-2	TRBD2	many	TRBJ2-4	TGTGCCAGCCAATTTCTGGGGGGGGAGGACATTCAGTACTTC	CASQFLGGEDIQYF
TRBV27	TRBD2	few	TRBJ2-1	TGTGCCAGCAGTTCACCGAGCGGGGCGGGCAATGAGCAGTTCTTC	CASSSPSGAGNEQFF
TRBV5-1	-	-	TRBJ2-3	TGCGCCAGCAGCTCTAACTTGATGCAGGGATTGGCTGCAGATACGCAGTATTTT	CASSSNLMQGLAADTQYF
TRBV4-1	-	-	TRBJ2-7	TGCGCCAGCAGCCAAGACCGGACTCTCTACGAGCAGTACTTC	CASSQDRTLYEQYF
TRBV7-2	-	-	TRBJ2-1	TGTGCCAGCAGCTCCTTTCAGTTGAAGCAGTTCTTC	CASSSFQLKQFF
TRBV5-6	-	many	TRBJ1-2	TGTGCCAGCAGCTTGGTGTCCTCCGGGAACCCCTATGGCTACACCTTC	CASSLVSSGNPYGYTF
TRBV7-2	-	many	TRBJ2-5	TGTGCCAGCAGCCCCCAGGCAGGGGAAGAGACCCAGTACTTC	CASSPQAGEETQYF
TRBV28	-	many	TRBJ1-2	TGTGCCAGCAGTCCCTGGGCTAGTGGCTACACCTTC	CASSPWASGYTF
TRBV9	TRBD1	-	TRBJ1-2	TGTGCCAGCAGCCCTGGGACAGTCAAGGGGGACACCTTC	CASSPGTVKGDTF
TRBV18	TRBD2	-	TRBJ2-5	TGTGCCAGCTCCCCAACTAGCGCCCAAGAGACCCAGTACTTC	CASSPTSAQETQYF
TRBV12-3/TRBV12-4	-	few	TRBJ2-7	TGTGCCAGCAGCCCCTCCACCCTACCCTACGAGCAGTACTTC	CASSPSTLPYEQYF
TRBV12-3/TRBV12-4	TRBD2	-	TRBJ2-1	TGTGCCAGCAGTCCGGCGGGAGCATCGGGGTCCTACAATGAGCAGTTCTTC	CASSPAGASGSYNEQFF
TRBV5-6	-	-	TRBJ2-7	TGTGCCAGCAGCCTACCGACAGGCTCTTCATATACGTACGAGCAGTACTTC	CASSLPTGSSYTYEQYF
TRBV7-6	-	-	TRBJ2-3	TGTGCCAGCAGCTTATCGACTAGTTGGGGATCGGCAGATGCGCAGTATTTT	CASSLSTSWGSADAQYF
TRBV7-3	-	few	TRBJ2-7	TGTGCCAGCAGCTTAGGTTTGCGGGACAACAATGAGCAGTACTTC	CASSLGLRDNNEQYF
TRBV5-1	TRBD1	few	TRBJ1-6	TGCGCCAGCAGCACCGCGTTGAGACAGGGTAACGCACCCCTCCACTTT	CASSTALRQGNAPLHF
TRBV5-1	-	many	TRBJ2-6	TGCGCCAGCAGCTTGGGTCTTCCAGGGGCCAACGTCCTGACTTTC	CASSLGLPGANVLTF